This TCR beta chain derives from a study of cytomegalovirus exposure and HLA in healthy donors. On this clone itself: Its antigen is as yet unknown.

Germline-derived CDR1 and CDR2 are SGDLS and YYNGEE. The V gene end was trimmed by 4 bases and the J gene end by 2 bases; junction bases not matched to a gene: 6. The CDR3 extends over 17 amino acids. The primer mix had 60 Vbeta and 13 Jbeta primers. The method was immunoSEQ multiplex PCR; TCRdb's version includes in-frame clones alone and lacks a portion of them. The data contain roughly 180,000 clones, 77% of them singletons. Study-level findings and limits: Productive rates of about 90% or about 30% were seen for most TCR beta V segments in an earlier analysis. A missense variant in DCLRE1C was later tied to TCR beta V- and J-gene trimming.

Material for sequencing was PBMCs. The chain couples TRBV9 to TRBJ2-3, with TRBD2 matching 14 bases. The source of this sequence is a woman in her 30s in good health and CMV-seropositive. The CDR3 here is CASSPGTSGGFTDTQYF. For the CDR3, the DNA is TGTGCCAGCAGCCCAGGGACTAGCGGGGGATTCACAGATACGCAGTATTTT.